The table lists the clone carrying this T cell receptor beta chain with a few counts. Its antigen is unidentified. Specified time point: patch test 2, 6 weeks after DPC sensitization. Treatment of the sample: therapeutic diphenylcyclopropenone sensitization with weekly scalp DPC. Trimming at V came to 8 bases and at J to 5 bases, leaving 5 bases not matched to a gene. CDR3 size: 13 residues. From germline, CDR1 is MDHEN and CDR2 SYDVKM. These data are taken from a study of human T cells and chemical hapten exposure. At the level of the study: Subjects had 2% DPC placed on about 2 cm by about 2 cm of upper inner arm skin for sensitization.

Study outcomes and limitations: It was expanded TCRs that formed significantly more large CDR3 similarity clusters than controls did. Sensitization with DPC brought no change to TCRs above 1 in 1000 in frequency.

TCRdb independently ran MiXCR on the RACE reads; one entry per CDR3 protein. The table has 80,000 to 95,000 distinct CDR3 sequences, roughly 10% seen once. The chain links TRBV28 to TRBJ1-2; 10 bases line up with TRBD1. The sequences come from whole blood, collected in connection with sensitization to the hapten diphenylcyclopropenone (DPC). This sequence was found in a man in his late teens or twenties with alopecia areata. Some clones in this sample may be carry-over from other donors' samples. The CDR3 DNA sequence: TGTGCCAGCTCCGGGACAGGGGTTTATGGCTACACCTTC. Its protein is CASSGTGVYGYTF.